These 21 T cell receptor beta chains originate from one sample sequenced in a study of T cell repertoires in cytomegalovirus infection. TCRdb reanalysed the reads using MiXCR and keeps one entry per CDR3 protein. Of around 800,000 distinct CDR3 sequences listed, about 33% are singletons. Antigen specificity for these receptors is unknown. The sample was cultured CD8+ T cells from PBMCs, taken from culture after CMV antigen stimulation. The receptors were gathered from a human donor in good health (CMV status not recorded). Some clones in this sample may be carry-over from other donors' samples.

The chain is built from TRBV7-2 and TRBJ2-5; 8 bases are shared with TRBD2. This CDR3 has 14 residues. V gave up 6 bases and J gave up 9 bases; unmatched junction bases: 12. CDR1 and CDR2 (germline): SGHTA, FQGNSA. The CDR3 nucleotides are TGTGCCAGCAGTTCCTCCTTATACGGGGGGGCCCAGTACTTC. Its translation is CASSSSLYGGAQYF.

The sample holds many counts of this clonotype. The CDR3, as DNA: TGTGCCAGCAGCTTAGAGGCTAGTATGGGTGGTGAGCAGTTCTTC. It yields the protein CASSLEASMGGEQFF. This chain links TRBV7-6 with TRBJ2-1; D is unclear. The CDR3 runs to 15 residues. V dropped 1 base and J dropped 9 bases, with 16 bases sitting between them. The germline CDR1 and CDR2 sequences are SGHVS and FNYEAQ. The full variable domain, completed using reference TRBV7-6 and TRBJ2-1, is GAGVSQSPRYKVTKRGQDVALRCDPISGHVSLYWYRQALGQGPEFLTYFNYEAQQDKSGLPNDRFSAERPEGSISTLTIQRTEQRDSAMYRCASSLEASMGGEQFFGPGTRLTVL.

V usage is TRBV7-9 and J usage is TRBJ1-2; tentative D call: TRBD1 (5 bases). V shed 8 bases and J shed 8 bases, with 12 bases lying between them. The CDR3 consists of 11 residues. Germline V CDR1 and CDR2: SEHNR, FQNEAQ (reference sequence). In DNA, the CDR3 is TGTGCCAGCGTACAGGCGTGGGGCTACACCTTC. It translates to CASVQAWGYTF. The whole variable domain, remainder taken from reference TRBV7-9 and TRBJ1-2, is DTGVSQNPRHKITKRGQNVTFRCDPISEHNRLYWYRQTLGQGPEFLTYFQNEAQLEKSRLLSDRFSAERPKGSFSTLEIQRTEQGDSAMYLCASVQAWGYTFGSGTRLTVV.

The CDR3 DNA reads as TGCGCCAGCAGCCAAGTACCGGAAGCTACAGATACGCAGTATTTT. This codes for CASSQVPEATDTQYF. The chain combines TRBV4-1 with TRBJ2-3; D unclear. The CDR3 runs to 15 residues. Trimming removed 1 base from V and 3 bases from J, with 11 bases in between. Germline V gene sequence: CDR1 MGHRA, CDR2 YSYEKL.

This clonotype occurred a few times. The J gene is TRBJ1-1, the V gene TRBV6-5, with D perhaps matching TRBD1 (5 bases). The germline CDR1 and CDR2 sequences are MNHEY and SVGAGI. This CDR3 has 14 residues. Deletions cut 11 bases from V and 7 bases from J, with 23 bases between. The DNA for the CDR3 is TGTGCCGCTACGTCACAGGCCAAACGGGGTGAAGCTTTCTTT. It yields the protein CAATSQAKRGEAFF.

This clonotype was counted a single time. The chain joins TRBV3-1 to TRBJ2-7; weak D call: TRBD2 (6 bases). The V end lost 5 bases, the J end lost 2 bases, and 13 bases lay between the germline ends. Germline CDR1 is LGHDT and CDR2 is YNNKEL (reference sequence). The CDR3 loop spans 14 amino acids. The CDR3 DNA reads TGTGCCAGCAGCAGCCCGGAGGGCGCCTACGAGCAGTACTTC. Translated, it gives CASSSPEGAYEQYF.

The chain is built from TRBV15 and TRBJ2-2; TRBD1 is a possible D gene (5 bases). The V end lost 0 bases, the J end lost 6 bases, and 8 bases lay between the germline ends. The CDR3 has 14 amino acids. Germline V gives CDR1 LNHNV, CDR2 YYDKDF (reference sequence). CDR3 sequence (DNA): TGTGCCACCAGCAGAGATGTGGGGCCCGGGGAGCTGTTTTTT. The encoded protein is CATSRDVGPGELFF.

This clonotype was counted many times. This chain links TRBV7-2 with TRBJ2-1; D tentatively reads TRBD1 or TRBD2 (5 bases each). CDR1 and CDR2 from the germline V gene are SGHTA and FQGNSA. V shed 9 bases and J shed 7 bases, with 22 bases lying between them. The CDR3 has 15 amino acids. CDR3 nucleotides: TGTGCCAGTCTCTCCCGGGACGTTACTGGGAATGAGCAGTTCTTC. Translated, it gives CASLSRDVTGNEQFF.

The table lists this clonotype with a few counts. The chain employs TRBV6-5 and TRBJ2-3; 10 nucleotides line up with TRBD2. The V segment lost 0 bases and the J segment 2 bases; nucleotides outside the gene matches: 11. This CDR3 comprises 19 residues. Germline CDR1 reads MNHEY; CDR2 reads SVGAGI. The chain's CDR3 is CASSYSIAPLAGPTDTQYF. Here the CDR3 DNA reads TGTGCCAGCAGTTACTCGATAGCTCCACTAGCGGGGCCCACAGATACGCAGTATTTT.

The CDR3 protein is CASSQVGTDLNTGELFF. In nucleotides, the CDR3 is TGTGCCAGCAGCCAAGTGGGGACAGACTTGAACACCGGGGAGCTGTTTTTT. The chain is built from TRBV14 and TRBJ2-2; 7 nucleotides align to TRBD1. CDR3 size: 17 residues. V lost 1 base to trimming and J lost 1 base; unmatched junction nucleotides: 6. Germline loops: CDR1 SGHDN, CDR2 FVKESK.

This clonotype was found many times. This rearrangement joins TRBV7-6 to TRBJ2-1; 8 bases agree with TRBD2. Losses at the gene ends were 5 bases for V and 5 bases for J; bases not matched to a gene: 8. Germline CDR1 SGHVS, CDR2 FNYEAQ. The CDR3 contains 15 residues. CDR3 in DNA: TGTGCCAGCAGCACCCGGGGACTAGTCCACAATGAGCAGTTCTTC. Translating gives CASSTRGLVHNEQFF. Looking up the rest from reference TRBV7-6 and TRBJ2-1 gives the full variable domain: GAGVSQSPRYKVTKRGQDVALRCDPISGHVSLYWYRQALGQGPEFLTYFNYEAQQDKSGLPNDRFSAERPEGSISTLTIQRTEQRDSAMYRCASSTRGLVHNEQFFGPGTRLTVL.

This clonotype was picked up a small number of times. V and J are TRBV19 and TRBJ2-7; a weak D match, TRBD1 (6 bases). This CDR3 has 14 amino acids. The germline V and J ends were trimmed by 1 base and 6 bases, with 13 bases remaining between them. Germline CDR1 reads LNHDA; CDR2 reads SQIVND (reference sequence). The DNA of the CDR3 is TGTGCCAGTAGTATAGCGCAGGGGTCTAGCGAGCAGTACTTC. Its translation is CASSIAQGSSEQYF.

The rearrangement links TRBV20-1 to TRBJ2-5; D perhaps matches TRBD1 (6 bases). V lost 3 bases and J lost 5, with 13 bases in between. The CDR3 sequence is 13 residues long. Germline values: CDR1 DFQATT, CDR2 SNEGSKA (reference sequence). CDR3 coding DNA: TGCAGTGCTAGGACAGGATCGTCGGAGACCCAGTACTTC. Residues: CSARTGSSETQYF.

This clonotype was found a few times. CDR3 loop: CASRGGSSGELFF. In DNA form, the CDR3 reads TGTGCCAGCCGCGGAGGGTCTAGCGGGGAGCTGTTTTTT. The chain has TRBV10-3 and TRBJ2-2; D is perhaps TRBD2 (6 bases). The germline CDR1 and CDR2 sequences are ENHRY and SYGVKD. The CDR3 runs 13 residues. V lost 10 bases to trimming and J lost 7 bases, with 16 bases between them.

This clonotype has only a few counts. The chain has TRBV5-6 and TRBJ2-1; TRBD2 agrees at 9 bases. This CDR3 is built from 19 residues. Looked up from germline, CDR1 is SGHDT and CDR2 is YYEEEE. V lost 0 bases, J lost 3 bases, and 13 bases stayed unmatched. The CDR3 coding sequence is TGTGCCAGCAGCTTGGATATAGCGGGGGTCGAAGGGGACTACAATGAGCAGTTCTTC. The encoded protein is CASSLDIAGVEGDYNEQFF.

This clonotype was counted a few times. The V gene is TRBV7-8, the J gene TRBJ2-7, with D possibly called TRBD1 or TRBD2 (5 bases each). The V end lost 6 bases, the J end lost 4 bases, and 16 bases lay between the germline ends. Germline values: CDR1 SGHVS, CDR2 FQNEAQ. The CDR3 sequence is 14 residues long. The CDR3 region is CASRDPGTQYEQYF. For the CDR3, the DNA is TGTGCCAGCAGGGACCCAGGGACGCAGTACGAGCAGTACTTC.

The CDR3 protein is CSVEDAGVATYEQYF. CDR3 DNA: TGCAGCGTTGAAGATGCGGGGGTGGCCACCTACGAGCAGTACTTC. V and J are TRBV29-1 and TRBJ2-7; TRBD2 aligns across 7 bases. With 0 bases clipped from V and 2 bases from J, the junction kept 7 bases outside the gene matches. Looked up from germline, CDR1 is SQVTM and CDR2 is ANQGSEA. This CDR3 is built from 15 residues.

The rearrangement uses TRBV6-9 and TRBJ1-6; the match to TRBD1 covers 9 bases. The CDR3 totals 15 residues. The J segment lost 7 bases and the V segment lost 5 bases, leaving 6 bases of the junction unmatched. Germline CDR1 and CDR2: MNHGY and SVAAGI. CDR3: CASSPGTGINSPLHF. The CDR3, as DNA: TGTGCCAGCAGTCCGGGGACAGGGATAAATTCACCCCTCCACTTT.

V and J are TRBV6-5 and TRBJ1-1; no clear D. The CDR3 is 14 residues long. Germline V gene sequence: CDR1 MNHEY, CDR2 SVGAGI. V lost 0 bases and J 1 base, leaving 6 bases between the germline ends. The CDR3 region is CASSYSNPNTEAFF. The CDR3 region has the DNA TGTGCCAGCAGTTACTCGAACCCGAACACTGAAGCTTTCTTT.

The rearrangement links TRBV7-2 to TRBJ2-7, with TRBD1 as a possible D gene (6 bases). V lost 1 base and J 1 base, leaving 11 bases between the germline ends. Per the germline V gene, CDR1 is SGHTA and CDR2 is FQGNSA. This CDR3 has 15 residues. The CDR3 bases are TGTGCCAGCAGCTTAGAGGCAGGGGTGTCCTACGAGCAGTACGTC. It is translated as CASSLEAGVSYEQYV.

The gene calls are TRBV9 and TRBJ1-1; D uncertain. The germline V gene encodes CDR1 SGDLS and CDR2 YYNGEE. The germline V and J ends were trimmed by 4 bases and 2 bases, with 15 bases remaining between them. This CDR3 contains 15 residues. CDR3 bases: TGTGCCAGCAGCCCCCGGTTAGTCTCAAACACTGAAGCTTTCTTT. Its translation: CASSPRLVSNTEAFF.